This TCR beta chain was sequenced during a study of CD8 T cells in Susac syndrome. From germline, CDR1 is SGHVT and CDR2 SQSDAQ. The CDR3 is 11 residues long. Trimming left V 5 bases short and J 2 bases short, with 3 bases between. TEMRA cells were FACS-enriched, unlike CD8+ and CD4+ T cells, which were negatively isolated. An amount of RNA that ranged from roughly 0.45 to 1 ug was reverse transcribed with random hexamers. TCRdb analysed the immunoSEQ multiplex PCR reads with MiXCR anew, one entry per CDR3 protein. The sample comprises 70,000 or so distinct CDR3 sequences, about 94% of which are singletons, and about 0.6% rests with the top ten.

The sample was CD8+ T cells from PBMCs. The receptor was derived from a human donor with multiple sclerosis. The chain employs TRBV7-4 and TRBJ1-1, with D unresolved. CDR3 nucleotide sequence: TGTGCCAGCAGCATAAACACTGAAGCTTTCTTT. Its protein product is CASSINTEAFF.